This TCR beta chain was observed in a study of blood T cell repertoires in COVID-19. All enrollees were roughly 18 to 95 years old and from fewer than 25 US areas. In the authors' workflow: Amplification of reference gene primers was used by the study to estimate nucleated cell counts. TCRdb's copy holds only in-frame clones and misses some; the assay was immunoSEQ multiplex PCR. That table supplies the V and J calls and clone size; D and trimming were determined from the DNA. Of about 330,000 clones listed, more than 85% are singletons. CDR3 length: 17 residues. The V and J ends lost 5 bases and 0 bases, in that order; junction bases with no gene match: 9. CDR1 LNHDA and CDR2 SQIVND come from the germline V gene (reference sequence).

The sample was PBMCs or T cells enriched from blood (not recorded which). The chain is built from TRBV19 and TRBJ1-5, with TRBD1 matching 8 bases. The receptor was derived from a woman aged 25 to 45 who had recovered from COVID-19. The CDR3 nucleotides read TGTGCCAGTAGTCCGGGGGACGGGACAGGTAGCAATCAGCCCCAGCATTTT. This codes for CASSPGDGTGSNQPQHF.